These T cell receptor beta chains were read from a single sample in a study of T cells in localized non-small cell lung cancer. Libraries were prepared by immunoSEQ multiplex PCR; TCRdb keeps only in-frame clonotypes and omits some of them. Among about 82,000 clones listed, about 78% were seen once. Material: PBMCs, obtained before any cancer treatment. The receptors were gathered from a man between 40 and 70 years old with stage II squamous cell lung carcinoma. Both conserved end residues are part of each CDR3. The order of the fields is V gene, D gene, CDR3 length, clone size, J gene, CDR3 protein, CDR3 DNA. D genes are given only for firm matches. Not all rows give a size; the values are once, few, many and, for expanded clones, a class.

TRBV5-1,TRBD1,14,-,TRBJ2-5,CASSSGTGLETQYF,TGCGCCAGCAGTTCCGGGACAGGGCTAGAGACCCAGTACTTC
TRBV15,-,13,-,TRBJ1-5,CATSRDSLQPQHF,TGTGCCACCAGCAGAGACAGTCTTCAGCCCCAGCATTTT
TRBV4-1,-,15,few,TRBJ1-6,CASSQGQAYNSPLHF,TGCGCCAGCAGCCAAGGACAGGCCTACAATTCACCCCTCCACTTT
TRBV19,-,12,once,TRBJ2-1,CASGDPFLEQFF,TGTGCCAGTGGGGACCCCTTCCTTGAGCAGTTCTTC
TRBV5-1,TRBD1,14,-,TRBJ1-6,CASSSGTGISPLHF,TGCGCCAGCAGCTCGGGGACAGGGATTTCACCCCTCCACTTT
TRBV5-4,-,15,once,TRBJ1-2,CASSPVTGVHYGYTF,TGTGCCAGCAGCCCTGTTACCGGGGTCCACTATGGCTACACCTTC
TRBV29-1,TRBD2,12,-,TRBJ2-5,CVTSGVKETQYF,TGCGTAACTAGCGGGGTTAAAGAGACCCAGTACTTC
TRBV6-6,-,16,-,TRBJ1-6,CATNRVFSSYNSPLHF,TGTGCCACCAACAGGGTCTTTAGCTCCTATAATTCACCCCTCCACTTT
TRBV29-1,TRBD2,17,few,TRBJ2-3,CSAKGLAGAGGTDTQYF,TGCAGCGCTAAGGGACTAGCGGGGGCTGGGGGCACAGATACGCAGTATTTT
TRBV5-4,-,14,-,TRBJ2-1,CASSPVGGRNEQFF,TGTGCCAGCAGCCCGGTTGGGGGGCGGAATGAGCAGTTCTTC
TRBV11-2,-,14,-,TRBJ2-1,CASTSTGRVNEQFF,TGTGCCAGCACCTCTACAGGGAGGGTTAATGAGCAGTTCTTC
TRBV4-1,TRBD2,15,-,TRBJ2-3,CASSQLAGEADTQYF,TGCGCCAGCAGCCAACTAGCGGGAGAAGCAGATACGCAGTATTTT
TRBV5-1,-,15,-,TRBJ2-2,CASSEVAGTTGELFF,TGCGCCAGCAGCGAGGTGGCGGGGACCACCGGGGAGCTGTTTTTT
TRBV5-5,-,13,few,TRBJ2-7,CASSRTPSYEQYF,TGTGCCAGCAGCCGGACGCCTTCCTACGAGCAGTACTTC
TRBV28,-,12,-,TRBJ1-1,CASSSPFTEAFF,TGTGCCAGCAGTTCCCCCTTCACTGAAGCTTTCTTT
TRBV30,-,13,once,TRBJ2-3,CAWSVSSRSTQYF,TGTGCCTGGAGTGTGAGTTCGCGAAGTACGCAGTATTTT
TRBV9,TRBD1,14,few,TRBJ1-1,CASNPSRGGSSAFF,TGTGCCAGCAACCCTTCCAGGGGGGGCAGTTCGGCTTTCTTT